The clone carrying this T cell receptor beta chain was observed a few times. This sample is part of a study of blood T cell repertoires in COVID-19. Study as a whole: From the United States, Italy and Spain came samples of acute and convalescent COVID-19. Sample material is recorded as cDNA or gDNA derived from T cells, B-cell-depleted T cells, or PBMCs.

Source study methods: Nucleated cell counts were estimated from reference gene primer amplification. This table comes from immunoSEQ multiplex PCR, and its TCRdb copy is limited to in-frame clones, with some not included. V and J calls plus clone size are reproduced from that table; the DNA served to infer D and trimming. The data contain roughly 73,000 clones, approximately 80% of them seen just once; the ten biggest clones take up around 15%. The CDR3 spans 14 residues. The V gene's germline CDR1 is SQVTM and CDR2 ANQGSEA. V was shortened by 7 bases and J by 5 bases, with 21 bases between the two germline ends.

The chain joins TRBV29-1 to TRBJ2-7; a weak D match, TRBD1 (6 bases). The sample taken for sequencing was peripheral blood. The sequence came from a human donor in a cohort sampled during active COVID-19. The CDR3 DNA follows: TGCAGCGCCCGAGGCACAGGGATCGAGGACGAGCAGTACTTC. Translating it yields CSARGTGIEDEQYF.